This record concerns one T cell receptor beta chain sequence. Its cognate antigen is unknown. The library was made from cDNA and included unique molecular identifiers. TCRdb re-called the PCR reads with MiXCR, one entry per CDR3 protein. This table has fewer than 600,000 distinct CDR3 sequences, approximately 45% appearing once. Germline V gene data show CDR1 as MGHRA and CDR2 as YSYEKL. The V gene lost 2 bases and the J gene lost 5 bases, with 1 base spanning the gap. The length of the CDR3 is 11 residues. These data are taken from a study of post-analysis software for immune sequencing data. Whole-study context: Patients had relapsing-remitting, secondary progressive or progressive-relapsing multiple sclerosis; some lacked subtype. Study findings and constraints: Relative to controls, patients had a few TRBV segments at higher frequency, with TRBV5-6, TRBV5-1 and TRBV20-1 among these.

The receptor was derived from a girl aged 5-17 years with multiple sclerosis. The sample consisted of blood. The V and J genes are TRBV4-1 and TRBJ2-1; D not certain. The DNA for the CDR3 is TGCGCCAGCAGCCAACACAATGAGCAGTTCTTC. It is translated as CASSQHNEQFF.